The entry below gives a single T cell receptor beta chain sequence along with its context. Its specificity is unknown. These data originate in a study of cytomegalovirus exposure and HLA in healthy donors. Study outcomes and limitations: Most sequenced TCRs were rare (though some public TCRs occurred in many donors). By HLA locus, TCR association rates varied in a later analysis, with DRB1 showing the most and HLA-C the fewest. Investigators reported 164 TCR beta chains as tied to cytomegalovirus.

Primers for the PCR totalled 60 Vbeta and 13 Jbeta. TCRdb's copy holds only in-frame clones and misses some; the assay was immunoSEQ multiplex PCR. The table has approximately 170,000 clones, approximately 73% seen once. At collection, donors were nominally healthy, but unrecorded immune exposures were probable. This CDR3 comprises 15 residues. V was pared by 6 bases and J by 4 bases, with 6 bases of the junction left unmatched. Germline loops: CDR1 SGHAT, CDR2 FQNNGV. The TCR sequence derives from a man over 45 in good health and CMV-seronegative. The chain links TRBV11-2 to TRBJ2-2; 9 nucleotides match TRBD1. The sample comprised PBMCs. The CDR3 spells CASRPGTGTTGELFF. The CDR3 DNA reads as TGTGCCAGCAGACCCGGGACAGGGACCACCGGGGAGCTGTTTTTT.